The clone carrying this T cell receptor beta chain appeared a few times. Antigen: not known. The data were obtained in a study of T cells in Graves' hyperthyroidism and ophthalmopathy. Whole-study findings and limits: Researchers found most expanded thyroid clonotypes above 0.001 in blood as well.

Uncontrolled infection, other autoimmune disease, pregnancy or lactation disqualified patients from enrolment. Diagnoses were established using clinical symptoms, serum thyroxine and TRAb, thyroid ultrasound and orbital computed tomography. PBMCs were collected from a roughly 10 ml volume of fresh peripheral blood. The source material, RNA transcripts, was used to amplify TCR beta CDR3 regions. First-round RT-PCR targeting the TCR CDR3 was performed with the HTBI primer set. TCRdb called the multiplex PCR reads again in MiXCR, with one record for every CDR3 protein. Of fewer than 700,000 distinct CDR3 sequences listed, 17% are singletons. In germline, CDR1 is SGHDT, CDR2 YYEEEE. The CDR3 sequence is 15 residues long. Trimming took off 2 bases at V and 0 bases at J, with 11 bases between the two ends.

The chain joins TRBV5-6 to TRBJ1-1; weak D call: TRBD1 (6 bases). The specimen sequenced was blood. The TCR was taken from a woman aged 18 to 35 with Graves' ophthalmopathy. In DNA form, the CDR3 reads TGTGCCAGCAGCTTTGGGCGGACAGTGAACACTGAAGCTTTCTTT. This codes for CASSFGRTVNTEAFF.